A selection of T cell receptor beta chains follows, all from one sample in a study of T cell responses to AZD1222 COVID-19 vaccine. Assay used: immunoSEQ multiplex PCR; TCRdb lists only in-frame clones, some missing. The sample carries about 120,000 clones, around 87% recorded once. The sample here was peripheral blood, taken 28 days after the second AZD1222 dose. Receptors originate from an adult who received the AZD1222 COVID-19 vaccine. Each CDR3 is given without its conserved first and last residue. The listing skips clone size in some rows; elsewhere it reads once, few, many or a size class.

CDR3	size	V	J
ASILAGNTYEQY	.	TRBV2	TRBJ2-7
ASSGGAPGELF	once	TRBV28	TRBJ1-4
ASNLQGTRETQY	.	TRBV5-1	TRBJ2-5
ASSPGGDYGYT	few	TRBV6-4	TRBJ1-2
ASSRGQNNSPLH	.	TRBV9	TRBJ1-6
ASSQGGTRRNTEAF	.	TRBV4-3	TRBJ1-1
ASNAQGPQTGELF	.	TRBV19	TRBJ2-2
ATSRVGSPSTGGVLSGDEQF	.	TRBV15	TRBJ2-1
ASSATGWHEKLF	few	TRBV5-1	TRBJ1-4
ASSLLQGGAWELF	.	TRBV5-6	TRBJ2-2
ASTPGSHTGELF	once	TRBV27	TRBJ2-2
ASSLGGLAGPYEQY	.	TRBV5-6	TRBJ2-7
ASSLTADTQY	.	TRBV7-2	TRBJ2-3
ASSQERDSYEQY	.	TRBV4-2	TRBJ2-7
ASSPRPSGVLYNEQF	.	TRBV6-2/TRBV6-3	TRBJ2-1
ASSYLDRGNSPLH	.	TRBV6-2/TRBV6-3	TRBJ1-6
ASSPSSYEQY	.	TRBV18	TRBJ2-7
ASSLKRLNQPQH	few	TRBV27	TRBJ1-5
ASSLGALAGGSDEQF	.	TRBV4-3	TRBJ2-1
ASSPGRLTNTGELF	.	TRBV7-7	TRBJ2-2
ASSYEGIEQF	.	TRBV6-2/TRBV6-3	TRBJ2-1
ASSVGSPGTGAGYT	once	TRBV6-1	TRBJ1-2
ASTKPGTGVGAREKLF	.	TRBV19	TRBJ1-4
ASTSAPGANVLT	.	TRBV19	TRBJ2-6
ASSGGQGRGETQY	.	TRBV2	TRBJ2-5
ASSHLPTGGYT	.	TRBV4-2	TRBJ1-2
ASSPTGTSNQPQH	.	TRBV18	TRBJ1-5
ASSPIAAGQGIVDGYT	.	TRBV18	TRBJ1-2
ASSDTPGGGAATDTQY	.	TRBV6-4	TRBJ2-3
ASPELANTGELF	few	TRBV7-6	TRBJ2-2
ASSHLQGGAETQY	.	TRBV14	TRBJ2-5
ASSRGQGYGYT	.	TRBV19	TRBJ1-2
ATSRGGSLRAF	.	TRBV15	TRBJ1-1
ATSRARAGHQETQY	.	TRBV15	TRBJ2-5
AFTRGGMCTEAF	.	TRBV5-3	TRBJ1-1
ASSQEWGSTEAF	.	TRBV3-1/TRBV3-2	TRBJ1-1
ASSLFTGGLNTEAF	.	TRBV5-1	TRBJ1-1
ASSPPREKSLEETQY	.	TRBV9	TRBJ2-5
ASSQDPGQAEAF	.	TRBV4-2	TRBJ1-1
ASADSYSYEQY	.	TRBV12-3/TRBV12-4	TRBJ2-7
ASSSGLFGGEQY	.	TRBV7-3	TRBJ2-7
ASSVGLLLTDTQY	.	TRBV9	TRBJ2-3
ASSRTSGSYEQY	.	TRBV3-1/TRBV3-2	TRBJ2-7
ASSIQGYGYT	few	TRBV19	TRBJ1-2
ASSGQAGGYYGYT	few	TRBV25-1	TRBJ1-2
AIQRISGEKYNEQF	.	TRBV7-9	TRBJ2-1
SVGGQNQPQH	.	TRBV29-1	TRBJ1-5
ATGLAGGEDGYT	.	TRBV10-3	TRBJ1-2
AWSQTGHTEAF	.	TRBV30	TRBJ1-1
ASSPSTGGNQPQH	.	TRBV18	TRBJ1-5